This T cell receptor beta chain comes out of a study of cytomegalovirus exposure and HLA in healthy donors. Study findings and constraints: Later genetic work tied a missense DCLRE1C variant to beta-chain V and J trimming.

Primers: 60 Vbeta forward and 13 Jbeta reverse. TCRdb's copy holds only in-frame clones and misses some; the assay was immunoSEQ multiplex PCR. Here the sample spans approximately 200,000 clones, 60% to 85% being singletons. Notes on this clone: Antigen: not known.

All donors participated as healthy donors of bone marrow. The source is a man between 40 and 49 years old in good health and CMV-seronegative. Material for sequencing was PBMCs.

The CDR3 here is CASIQREVDTQYF. In DNA, the CDR3 is TGTGCCAGCATCCAAAGGGAGGTGGATACGCAGTATTTT. The gene calls are TRBV2 and TRBJ2-3; possible D gene TRBD2, 6 bases. The germline CDR1 and CDR2 sequences are SNHLY and FYNNEI. Trimming took off 7 bases at V and 6 bases at J, with 14 bases between the two ends. The CDR3 loop spans 13 amino acids.